The 10 T cell receptor beta chains given below trace back to one sample, sequenced in a study of blood T cell repertoires in COVID-19. Data came from immunoSEQ multiplex PCR; TCRdb stores just in-frame clones and leaves some out. The repertoire includes 150,000 to 200,000 clones, 80% to 90% of them detected once, and approximately 9.9% sits in the top ten. Source material: peripheral blood. All receptors derive from a human donor with active or convalescent COVID-19. The donor label of this sample is uncertain.

Only one count was recorded for this clone. The gene calls are TRBV24-1 and TRBJ2-1, with TRBD1 matching over 9 bases. Germline lookup yields CDR1 KGHDR and CDR2 SFDVKD. With 10 bases clipped from V and 4 bases from J, the junction kept 7 bases outside the gene matches. This CDR3 is 14 amino acids long. For the CDR3, the DNA is TGTGCCACTTCCGGACAGGGGCGGTACAATGAGCAGTTCTTC. Protein product: CATSGQGRYNEQFF.

The rearrangement joins TRBV11-3 to TRBJ2-1, with D possibly TRBD1 on 6 matching bases. V lost 5 bases, J lost 5 bases, and 10 bases lay in between. This CDR3 contains 13 residues. Germline lookup yields CDR1 SGHNT and CDR2 YENEEA. CDR3 DNA sequence: TGTGCCAGCAGCCCCAGGACAGACAATGAGCAGTTCTTC. This translates into CASSPRTDNEQFF.

The chain employs TRBV16 and TRBJ1-2; the D is unclear. V was clipped by 4 bases and J by 8 bases, with 17 bases between them. Germline CDR1 and CDR2: KGHSY and FQNENV. The CDR3 spans 14 residues. Here the CDR3 reads CASSRKIAVAGYTF. CDR3 bases: TGTGCCAGCAGCCGAAAAATCGCTGTGGCCGGCTACACCTTC.

This sequence joins TRBV11-3 and TRBJ2-7; possibly TRBD2 for D (6 bases). Per the germline V gene, CDR1 is SGHNT and CDR2 is YENEEA. CDR3 size: 14 residues. V dropped 1 base and J dropped 3 bases, with 10 bases sitting between them. This CDR3 reads CASSLGSGNYEQYF. CDR3 in DNA: TGTGCCAGCAGCTTAGGTAGCGGCAACTACGAGCAGTACTTC.

The chain uses TRBV27 and TRBJ2-7; 9 bases map to TRBD1. This CDR3 has 16 amino acids. CDR1 is MNHEY and CDR2 is SMNVEV in the germline V gene (reference sequence). V shed 6 bases and J 5 bases; nucleotides not matched to a gene: 14. This CDR3 reads CASRTYYRGQGDEQYF. CDR3 in DNA: TGTGCCAGCAGGACATACTACAGGGGGCAGGGGGACGAGCAGTACTTC.

This sequence joins TRBV15 and TRBJ1-5; perhaps TRBD1 as D (6 bases). V was cut by 1 base and J by 4 bases, with 11 bases left in between. This CDR3 spans 15 amino acids. Germline V gives CDR1 LNHNV, CDR2 YYDKDF (reference sequence). Here the CDR3 reads CATSRGGQPNQPQHF. As DNA, the CDR3 is TGTGCCACCAGCAGAGGTGGACAGCCGAATCAGCCCCAGCATTTT.

V usage is TRBV5-6 and J usage is TRBJ2-5; D unclear. The CDR3 contains 12 residues. CDR1 and CDR2 (germline): SGHDT, YYEEEE. Trimming removed 4 bases at V and 5 bases at J, with 9 bases between. The CDR3 nucleotides read TGTGCCAGCAGCCCCGGCAGGGAGACCCAGTACTTC. Amino acids: CASSPGRETQYF.

This chain connects TRBV7-3 to TRBJ2-2; perhaps TRBD2 as D (5 bases). V was shortened by 4 bases and J by 6 bases, with 12 bases between the two germline ends. The CDR3 length is 14 residues. The germline V gene encodes CDR1 SGHTA and CDR2 FQGTGA. The DNA of the CDR3 is TGTGCCAGCAGCTCGGACTTCCTTTCCGGGGAGCTGTTTTTT. This codes for CASSSDFLSGELFF.

The rearrangement joins TRBV7-3 to TRBJ2-3; 7 nucleotides match TRBD1. CDR3 length equals 14 residues. Germline trimming cut 2 bases from V and 4 bases from J; bases unmatched to any gene: 3. CDR1 and CDR2 (germline): SGHTA, FQGTGA. CDR3 bases: TGTGCCAGCAGCTTAGACCAGGGGGCAGATACGCAGTATTTT. The encoded protein is CASSLDQGADTQYF.

In its sample, this clone was seen a few times. This CDR3 is CAIRDTSNQPQHF. For the CDR3, the DNA is TGTGCCATCAGGGACACTAGCAATCAGCCCCAGCATTTT. The rearrangement links TRBV10-3 to TRBJ1-5; tentatively, D is TRBD1 (5 bases). CDR3 length: 13 amino acids. Trimming removed 6 bases from V and 0 bases from J, with 6 bases in between. Germline-derived CDR1 and CDR2 are ENHRY and SYGVKD.